Detailed here is one TCR beta chain. Its antigen specificity is not known. No base-level quality is on record; no much larger clone is a single base apart. Libraries were constructed by the immunoSEQ multiplex PCR assay. The multiplex PCR relied on a mix of 60 forward primers for TCR Vbeta segments and 13 reverse primers for TCR Jbeta segments. The CDR3 region of rearranged TCR beta genes was amplified from genomic DNA with a multiplex PCR assay. Amplified TCR beta libraries were sequenced as 87-base-pair reads on the Illumina HiSeq System. As for the authors' bioinformatics: A later analysis counted 65 million to 90 million unique TCR beta chains across the 666 repertoires, and some 11 million of these chains were shared by at least two donors. Raw reads were error-corrected and collapsed into unique sequences by a nearest-neighbor algorithm in which closely related sequences were merged to remove PCR and sequencing errors. Alignment of CDR3 sequences to IMGT reference sequences was used to assign V, D and J gene segments. For a sequence to be retained, a match of at least six nucleotides to both a V gene segment and a J gene segment was required. Rearrangements were classified as productive when the CDR3 lacked stop codons and remained in frame with V and J, and all other rearrangements were classified as non-productive. CDR3 was defined by IMGT convention, running from the second conserved V-encoded cysteine to the conserved J-encoded phenylalanine. Sequences without an unambiguous match to a single V gene segment were excluded from the earlier analysis of almost 600 of the donors. An earlier analysis of about 590 of the donors classified V segments as functional when productive rearrangements were above 56.7% and as segregating when the standard deviation between donors was above 5%. To diagnose cytomegalovirus status from the catalog of TCR beta chain sequences, a statistical classification framework was built. A later analysis assigned V and J genes by comparing TCR nucleotide sequences with IMGT/GENE-DB human TR gene sequences. A later analysis assigned CDR3 sequences and most-parsimonious VDJ recombination scenarios with the TCRdist pipeline. In a later analysis, each TCR beta chain was defined by its CDR3 amino acid sequence together with its V-gene family, and reads lacking a unique V-gene family were excluded. In a later analysis, several hundred highly shared, low-generation-probability nucleotide sequences were removed to address suspected cross-contamination and a sequencing artifact. In a later analysis, a clonal expansion index for each public chain was calculated from normalized within-repertoire ranks of inferred template counts. A later analysis computed generation probabilities with a VDJ recombination model fitted to out-of-frame rearrangements, and checked the results against IGoR. In a later analysis, TCR-TCR, TCR-HLA and TCR-CMV co-occurrence was scored with hypergeometric tests, and a repertoire-size bias correction was applied to TCR pairs. To estimate false discovery rates, a later analysis permuted the HLA or CMV assignments 20 times. In a later analysis, co-occurring TCRs were grouped using DBSCAN, with TCRdist sequence similarity added in when clustering inside HLA-allele-positive subsets. Repertoires with fewer than 30,000 or more than 120,000 public chains, plus five repertoires with anomalous nucleotide sharing, were excluded from co-occurrence clustering. TCRdb mirrors the immuneACCESS table, restricted to in-frame sequences. Some clones are absent from its copies; in checked studies, under half trace to an unresolved V gene, and the reason for the others is unknown. V and J calls and clone size are as listed in that table; D and trimming were resolved from the DNA. The sample table shows about 60,000 clones, and 65% to 80% are seen once. The ten biggest clones cover roughly 3% of the sample.

The data derive from a study of cytomegalovirus exposure and HLA in healthy donors (dated by TCRdb to about 2017). Context from the whole study: In an earlier analysis of roughly 590 of the donors, under 300 Gb of sequence data and 100 million or so unique TCR beta sequences from about 179 million T cells were reported. An early release that covered more than 550 HLA-typed donors contained approximately 300 gigabases of sequencing data and 70 million to 100 million unique TCR sequences. Of the roughly 420 genotyped donors, roughly 76% were placed in the genetic ancestry cluster associated with self-reported Caucasian donors. The study aimed to test whether cataloging public T cell receptors could reveal signatures of past pathogen exposure. The study profiled the T cell repertoires of hundreds of subjects by immunosequencing and related them to cytomegalovirus serostatus. In addition to the first cohort of 666 subjects, a separate validation cohort of 120 different subjects was used. High-throughput TCR immunosequencing, statistical association of individual TCRs with disease status, and machine learning were combined to predict cytomegalovirus infection status. In a later analysis, previously published TCR beta repertoires from 500 to 750 donors were re-analyzed and high-resolution HLA genotyping was added so that TCR occurrence patterns could be studied. Rather than drawing on any new phenotypic data, the later analysis identified candidate immune exposures from TCR beta sequences and the way those sequences occurred across donors. An earlier analysis of some 600 of the donors applied high-throughput TCR beta sequencing to assess whether each TCR beta V gene segment acted as functional or pseudogenic. Alongside the repertoire data, information on donor age, sex, ethnicity and CMV serostatus was compiled. In a later genetic analysis, genome-wide SNP genotypes for about three fifths of the 666 donors were used, and that subset was treated as a discovery cohort. Every repertoire in the discovery cohort had been generated on one and the same sequencing platform. Both class I and class II loci were covered by HLA typing, at four-digit resolution. The number of typed donors differed by locus: about 620-630 for A, B, C, DRB1 and DQB1; roughly 510 for DQA1; some 610 for DPA1; and about 450 for DPB1. Roughly 5 DR-DQ haplotypes were handled as single units for association and clustering, since linkage in the cohort was strong. Across under 500 genotyped donors of the cohort, an average of about 240,000 unique TCR beta nucleotide sequences per donor were sequenced, and roughly 20% of those sequences were non-productive.

Trimming at the junction amounts to 0 bases on V and 5 bases on J, and the germline ends lie 10 bases apart. Taken from cysteine to phenylalanine, the CDR3 has 14 residues. CDR3 DNA only is kept here, 42 bases in frame from base 1. Reading the germline V gene gives CDR1 SGHTA and CDR2 FQGNSA. The cohort comprised around 700 healthy bone marrow donors. At the time of sampling, every cohort member was nominally healthy, though immune exposures that went unrecorded were likely present. The donor was CMV seronegative and was included in the group of approximately 350 seronegative cohort members. Each donor provided a peripheral blood sample, and peripheral blood mononuclear cells were used for TCR beta sequencing. The Qiagen DNeasy Blood Extraction Kit was used to extract genomic DNA from the blood cell samples. Here is what the overall study found, with its caveats: The classifier was reported to diagnose cytomegalovirus status with high specificity and sensitivity in both the original and validation cohorts. In a later analysis, HLA-associated TCR beta chains were found to be more clonally expanded and to have lower generation probabilities than equally common non-associated chains. In the study, roughly 160 TCR beta chains were listed as associated with cytomegalovirus. Some IMGT-functional V segments, including TRBV6-2 and TRBV6-3, could not be told apart with the 87-base-pair reads, so those segments were excluded. In a later genetic analysis, fewer N-insertions in productive TCRs were reported among donors in an Asian-associated ancestry cluster than the approximately 670-donor mean. Most TCR sequences were observed very rarely across donors, whereas some public TCRs were present in many individuals. Sequencing depth was assumed to be roughly uniform across donors in the presence/absence analyses, though that assumption may not hold. In a later analysis, around 15,000 TCR beta sequences were associated with specific HLA alleles at a false discovery rate of 0.05. The sequencing pipeline was judged likely to have produced a cluster of highly shared sequence variants as a technical artifact. A further reported finding was that TCR beta sequences accurately predicted the HLA-A and HLA-B alleles for most subjects in the first cohort. Only TCR beta chains were sequenced in this cohort, and the absence of alpha or paired-chain data limited detectable features. Broadly in line with IMGT annotations, most TCR beta V segments showed up in productive rearrangements about 87% or about 30% of the time in an earlier analysis of roughly 590 of the donors. Because HLA typing was missing for some donors at each locus, association tests included only the typed subset. In a later analysis, most CMV-associated TCR beta chains were found to appear HLA-restricted, with HLA associations seemingly driven largely by CMV exposure. Several of the top co-occurrence clusters appeared to be linked to parvovirus B19, influenza, CMV and Epstein-Barr virus, according to a later analysis. V-gene and J-gene trimming of TCR beta chains was associated with a missense DCLRE1C variant in a later genetic analysis, and the association was replicated in an independent cohort. Three of the identified cytomegalovirus-associated TCR beta chains were confirmed in vitro to be specific for cytomegalovirus antigens. The earlier analysis of nearly 600 of the donors excluded roughly 16 rarely observed V segments, including chromosome 9 orphons, because counts were too low. Immune exposure information for the cohort was limited to CMV serostatus. The authors suggested that the approach could potentially be generalized to other disease states and immunological phenotypes. Correlated functional status among segregating V segments might be attributable to linkage disequilibrium, but an unknown experimental factor could not be ruled out. Assigning TCR associations to individual alleles was difficult when HLA alleles, especially DR and DQ, strongly co-occurred. In a later analysis, the rate of TCR association differed among HLA loci, with DRB1 alleles having the most associated TCRs and HLA-C alleles having the fewest.

The sequence derives from a young woman in good health and CMV-seronegative. The chain was built from TRBV7-2 and TRBJ1-1, with the D gene not confidently named. Specimen: PBMCs. The CDR3 region has the sequence CASSLAVEGTEAFF. At the DNA level, the sequence is TGTGCCAGCAGCTTAGCGGTAGAGGGAACTGAAGCTTTCTTT.